This T cell receptor beta chain was retrieved from a study of patients and donors after allogeneic stem cell transplantation. From the RT-PCR reads, TCRdb called clonotypes with MiXCR, one entry per CDR3 protein. In the table there are over 65,000 distinct CDR3 sequences, around a quarter of which are singletons. This clonotype occurred a few times. The CDR3 is made up of 16 amino acids. The germline V gene encodes CDR1 SGHRS and CDR2 YFSETQ. V trimming: 3 bases; J trimming: 7 bases; junction bases outside the gene matches: 14. The sample comprised blood, either unsorted or a sorted T cell fraction (not recorded which). The V gene is TRBV5-1, the J gene TRBJ1-2, with 8 positions matching TRBD1. This receptor was taken from a human donor who was either an allogeneic HSCT recipient or a stem cell or donor lymphocyte infusion donor (not recorded which). It is not recorded whose cells these are; they may come from a transplant donor. In DNA form, the CDR3 reads TGCGCCAGCAGCTCCGGAGGTAGCCAGGGGGCGGGTGGCTACACCTTC. It translates to CASSSGGSQGAGGYTF. Complete variable domain (other parts from reference TRBV5-1 and TRBJ1-2): KAGVTQTPRYLIKTRGQQVTLSCSPISGHRSVSWYQQTPGQGLQFLFEYFSETQRNKGNFPGRFSGRQFSNSRSEMNVSTLELGDSALYLCASSSGGSQGAGGYTFGSGTRLTVV.